This entry lists 4 T cell receptor beta chains sequenced from one sample in a study of beta chain features in type 1 diabetes. General study points: Researchers report that Type 1 diabetes patients had moderately but significantly shorter TCRB CDR3s across all four CD4+ subsets.

No antigen has been assigned to these receptors. The entirety of the isolated RNA underwent reverse transcription, so expressed TCRB transcripts were sequenced. TCRdb's table, derived via immunoSEQ multiplex PCR, lists solely in-frame clones and lacks some. The data show about 160,000 clones, around 8% seen once. Material: central memory CD4+ T cells from blood. These receptors were taken from a woman in her thirties or forties with type 1 diabetes.

The chain carries TRBV28 and TRBJ1-2; D gene uncertain. The CDR3 is 15 amino acids. CDR1 is MDHEN, CDR2 SYDVKM, per germline. Deletions cut 2 bases from V and 0 bases from J, with 10 bases between. In DNA, the CDR3 is TGTGCCAGCAGTTTAGCCCTGAGAGCTAACTATGGCTACACCTTC. This translates into CASSLALRANYGYTF.

J is TRBJ1-2 and V is TRBV5-4; the match to TRBD1 covers 7 bases. Looked up from germline, CDR1 is SGHNT and CDR2 is YYREEE (reference sequence). The CDR3 covers 13 residues. Germline trimming cut 2 bases from V and 8 bases from J; bases unmatched to any gene: 6. DNA of the CDR3: TGTGCCAGCAGCTTACAGGGGATGGAGGGCTACACCTTC. Protein product: CASSLQGMEGYTF.

The V call is TRBV9, the J call TRBJ2-5; perhaps TRBD2 as D (6 bases). CDR1 SGDLS and CDR2 YYNGEE come from the germline V gene. The CDR3 loop spans 14 amino acids. V gave up 3 bases and J gave up 1 base, with 10 bases separating them. The CDR3 region is CASSATGSQETQYF. The CDR3 DNA sequence: TGTGCCAGCAGCGCAACCGGGAGCCAAGAGACCCAGTACTTC.

In this sample, this clone turned up many times. The rearrangement links TRBV9 to TRBJ1-6; D not certain. The V end lost 4 bases, the J end lost 8 bases, and 7 bases lay between the germline ends. Germline V gene lookup returns CDR1 SGDLS and CDR2 YYNGEE. The CDR3 totals 12 residues. CDR3 amino acids: CASSSGDSPLHF. DNA for the CDR3: TGTGCCAGCAGCTCCGGAGATTCACCCCTCCACTTT.